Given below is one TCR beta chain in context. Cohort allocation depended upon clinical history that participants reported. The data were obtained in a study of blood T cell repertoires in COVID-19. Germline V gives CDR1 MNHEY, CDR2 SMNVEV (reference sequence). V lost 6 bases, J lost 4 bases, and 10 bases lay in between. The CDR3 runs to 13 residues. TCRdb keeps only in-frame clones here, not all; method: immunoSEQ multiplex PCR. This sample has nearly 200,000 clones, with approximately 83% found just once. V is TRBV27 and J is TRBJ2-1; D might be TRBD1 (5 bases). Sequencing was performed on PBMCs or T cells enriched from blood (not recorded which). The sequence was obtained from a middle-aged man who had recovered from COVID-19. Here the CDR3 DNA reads TGTGCCAGCAGACTGACAGAGTACAATGAGCAGTTCTTC. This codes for CASRLTEYNEQFF.